Shown below are 16 T cell receptor beta chains from a single sample sequenced in a study of human T cells and chemical hapten exposure. Time point reported: pre-sensitization, week 0. The treatment: therapeutic diphenylcyclopropenone sensitization with weekly scalp DPC. TCRdb recomputed calls from the RACE reads with MiXCR, one row per CDR3 protein. The table has some 74,000 distinct CDR3 sequences, around 13% seen once; the top ten hold 4% to 6%. The source was whole blood, collected in connection with sensitization to the hapten diphenylcyclopropenone (DPC). These receptors all stem from a woman between 50 and 59 years old with alopecia areata. Some clones in this sample may be carry-over from other donors' samples.

The chain links TRBV6-2 or TRBV6-3 to TRBJ1-2; D gene unclear. This CDR3 region has 13 residues. Germline V lookup: CDR1 MNHEY, CDR2 SVGEGT. V was cut by 6 bases and J by 2 bases, with 10 bases left in between. Written as DNA, the CDR3 is TGTGCCAGCAGGTCGGACGGCAACTATGGCTACACCTTC. Residues: CASRSDGNYGYTF.

This clonotype was detected many times. The chain combines TRBV5-1 with TRBJ2-7, with 9 bases identical to TRBD1. V lost 4 bases, J lost 4 bases, and 6 bases stayed unmatched. Germline loops: CDR1 SGHRS, CDR2 YFSETQ. The CDR3 extends over 14 amino acids. The CDR3 spells CASSNRDRAYEQYF. The CDR3 region has the DNA TGCGCCAGCAGCAACCGGGACAGGGCATACGAGCAGTACTTC.

The gene calls are TRBV3-1 and TRBJ2-2, with TRBD2 matching over 8 bases. The CDR3 is 18 amino acids. Germline CDR1 reads LGHDT; CDR2 reads YNNKEL (reference sequence). The V gene end was trimmed by 6 bases and the J gene end by 4 bases; junction bases not matched to a gene: 16. The CDR3 reads CASRKRGELAASTGELFF. In DNA form, the CDR3 reads TGTGCCAGCAGAAAAAGGGGGGAACTAGCGGCCTCCACCGGGGAGCTGTTTTTT.

The chain has TRBV19 and TRBJ1-2, with 8 bases aligning to TRBD1. This CDR3 contains 16 residues. CDR1 is LNHDA and CDR2 is SQIVND in the germline V gene (reference sequence). Trimming took 4 bases from V and 1 from J; bases not matched to a gene: 8. The CDR3 reads CASSKPGQVYNYGYTF. The CDR3 DNA sequence: TGTGCCAGTAGTAAGCCGGGACAGGTATATAACTATGGCTACACCTTC.

The chain couples TRBV7-9 to TRBJ2-7; TRBD2 might be the D (6 bases). Germline V CDR1 and CDR2: SEHNR, FQNEAQ (reference sequence). V was pared by 3 bases and J by 5 bases, with 8 bases between. The CDR3 spans 12 residues. The CDR3 DNA reads TGTGCCAGCAGCTTCGGGAGAGACGAGCAGTACTTC. Translating it yields CASSFGRDEQYF.

The chain combines TRBV7-6 with TRBJ2-5, with a weak D call TRBD2 (5 bases). Per germline, CDR1 SGHVS and CDR2 FNYEAQ. This CDR3 comprises 13 residues. V was shortened by 3 bases and J by 4 bases, with 9 bases between the two germline ends. As DNA, the CDR3 is TGTGCCAGCAGCTTTCAGGAGGTAGAGACCCAGTACTTC. Its protein is CASSFQEVETQYF.

The sample holds a few counts of this clonotype. This chain links TRBV5-1 with TRBJ2-1, with D uncertain. Looked up from germline, CDR1 is SGHRS and CDR2 is YFSETQ. V gave up 0 bases and J gave up 0 bases, with 13 bases separating them. CDR3 length: 17 residues. The CDR3 region is CASSLGPIGSSYNEQFF. CDR3 bases: TGCGCCAGCAGCTTGGGCCCGATAGGAAGCTCCTACAATGAGCAGTTCTTC.

The V gene is TRBV28, the J gene TRBJ1-2, with 7 bases that match TRBD1. Germline V CDR1 and CDR2: MDHEN, SYDVKM. The CDR3 length is 13 residues. J lost 6 bases, V lost 2 bases, and 3 bases had no gene match. The CDR3 loop is CASSLGTEHGYTF. The CDR3 DNA is TGTGCCAGCAGTTTAGGGACAGAACATGGCTACACCTTC.

The chain has TRBV6-6 and TRBJ1-1; D uncertain. Deletions cut 6 bases from V and 1 base from J, with 9 bases between. CDR1 and CDR2 (germline): MNHNY, SVGAGI (reference sequence). CDR3 length: 13 residues. Here the CDR3 reads CASRTDKNTEAFF. CDR3 bases: TGTGCCAGCAGGACCGACAAGAACACTGAAGCTTTCTTT.

At least ten counts were recorded for this clonotype. This chain uses TRBV9 with TRBJ2-3, with 8 positions matching TRBD2. The J segment lost 5 bases and the V segment lost 0 bases, leaving 2 bases of the junction unmatched. Per germline, CDR1 SGDLS and CDR2 YYNGEE. This CDR3 is built from 14 residues. The CDR3 spells CASSVVAGGDTQYF. As DNA, the CDR3 is TGTGCCAGCAGCGTAGTGGCGGGAGGAGATACGCAGTATTTT.

To note about this clonotype: This may arise from a read error, as a much more abundant clone is one base away. Here the CDR3 reads CSVDVLGRLQFF. The CDR3 DNA follows: TGCAGCGTTGACGTTCTAGGGCGTTTGCAGTTCTTC. The chain employs TRBV29-1 and TRBJ2-1; no reliable D call. Per germline, CDR1 SQVTM and CDR2 ANQGSEA. The CDR3 length is 12 residues. Trimming cost V 3 bases and J 12 bases, with 15 bases left between them.

This clonotype was seen only a few times. The V and J genes are TRBV10-3 and TRBJ1-4; no clear D gene. V lost 6 bases to trimming and J lost 2 bases, with 4 bases between them. This CDR3 contains 12 residues. Germline CDR1 reads ENHRY; CDR2 reads SYGVKD. For the CDR3, the DNA is TGTGCCATCAGCAGGACTAATGAAAAACTGTTTTTT. It yields the protein CAISRTNEKLFF.

This rearrangement joins TRBV28 to TRBJ2-1, with D possibly matching TRBD1 (5 bases). Per germline, CDR1 MDHEN and CDR2 SYDVKM. The length of the CDR3 is 12 residues. V dropped 5 bases and J dropped 9 bases, with 11 bases sitting between them. CDR3 nucleotides: TGTGCCAGCAGTCCTAACAGGCGTGAGCAGTTCTTC. Translating gives CASSPNRREQFF.

This clonotype was seen a few times. A read error may produce the germline difference seen at one junction end. The chain recombines TRBV15 with TRBJ2-7, with D perhaps TRBD1 (5 bases). CDR3 length: 13 residues. Looked up from germline, CDR1 is LNHNV and CDR2 is YYDKDF (reference sequence). CDR3 sequence: CATSRAGSFEQYF. CDR3 coding DNA: TGTGCCACCAGCAGAGCAGGGTCCTTCGAGCAGTACTTC.

This chain links TRBV9 with TRBJ2-5; D ambiguous. The CDR3 sequence is 13 residues long. Between the trimmed V and J ends, which lost 3 bases and 5 bases, there was a span of 11 bases. Germline CDR1 SGDLS, CDR2 YYNGEE. CDR3 bases: TGTGCCAGCAGCGCAATAGGACCCGAGACCCAGTACTTC. As protein: CASSAIGPETQYF. Complete variable domain (other parts from reference TRBV9 and TRBJ2-5): DSGVTQTPKHLITATGQRVTLRCSPRSGDLSVYWYQQSLDQGLQFLIQYYNGEERAKGNILERFSAQQFPDLHSELNLSSLELGDSALYFCASSAIGPETQYFGPGTRLLVL.

This clonotype was seen a handful of times. This rearrangement joins TRBV2 to TRBJ2-1; 9 nucleotides align to TRBD1. The CDR3 runs 15 residues. V dropped 6 bases and J dropped 7; count of bases not matched to a gene: 10. The germline V gene has CDR1 SNHLY and CDR2 FYNNEI. The CDR3 spells CASSRTGTGSNEQFF. The CDR3, as DNA: TGTGCCAGCAGCCGAACCGGGACAGGGTCTAATGAGCAGTTCTTC.